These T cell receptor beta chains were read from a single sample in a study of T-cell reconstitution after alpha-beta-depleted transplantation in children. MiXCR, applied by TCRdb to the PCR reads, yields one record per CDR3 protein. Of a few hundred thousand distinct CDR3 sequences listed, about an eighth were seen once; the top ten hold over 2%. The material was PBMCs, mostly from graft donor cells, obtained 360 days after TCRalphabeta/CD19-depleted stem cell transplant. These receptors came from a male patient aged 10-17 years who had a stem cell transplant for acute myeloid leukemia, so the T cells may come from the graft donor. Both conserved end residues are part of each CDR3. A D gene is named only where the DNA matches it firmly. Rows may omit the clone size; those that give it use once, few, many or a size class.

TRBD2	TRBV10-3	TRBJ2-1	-	TGTGCCATCGCCAGGGAGGGAATTCGCGGGAATGAGCAGTTCTTC	CAIAREGIRGNEQFF
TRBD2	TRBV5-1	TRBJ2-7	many	TGCGCCAGCAGCCTATTAGCGGGAGATTTCGACGAGCAGTACTTC	CASSLLAGDFDEQYF
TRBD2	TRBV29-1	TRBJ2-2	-	TGCAGCGTTGAAGGACTAGCGGGAGGTCCCGGGGAGCTGTTTTTT	CSVEGLAGGPGELFF
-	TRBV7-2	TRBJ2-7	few	TGTGCCAGCAGCGCCTCTGGTCGGGAAGGGAGGCAGTACTTC	CASSASGREGRQYF
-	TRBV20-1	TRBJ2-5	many	TGCAGTGCTAGAGGACAGCTTCAAGAGACCCAGTACTTC	CSARGQLQETQYF
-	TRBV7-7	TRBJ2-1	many	TGTGCTAGCAGCTTAGCGTGGGCAGACCGGCAGGAGCAGTTCTTC	CASSLAWADRQEQFF
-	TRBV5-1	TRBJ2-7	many	TGCGCCAGCAGCTTGACCGGGTCCGTCTACGAGCAGTACTTC	CASSLTGSVYEQYF
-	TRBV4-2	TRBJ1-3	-	TGTGCCAGCAGCCCAACCGACACCTTGCTCTCTGGAAACACCATATATTTT	CASSPTDTLLSGNTIYF
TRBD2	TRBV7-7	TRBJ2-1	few	TGTGCTAGCAGCTTAGGACTAGCGGGAGATGGTGAGCAGTTCTTC	CASSLGLAGDGEQFF
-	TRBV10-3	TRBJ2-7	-	TGTGCCATCAGTGGTGGGGAGGATCCCGGATACGAGCAGTACTTC	CAISGGEDPGYEQYF
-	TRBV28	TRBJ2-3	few	TGTGCCAGCAGTCCGCCCAATCATTTGGTGGGTTCTAGCACAGATACGCAGTATTTT	CASSPPNHLVGSSTDTQYF
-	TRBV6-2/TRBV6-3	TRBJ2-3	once	TGTGCCAGCAGTGGAACCGGCGGTAGCACAGATACGCAGTATTTT	CASSGTGGSTDTQYF
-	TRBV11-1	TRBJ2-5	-	TGTGCCAGCAGCGCCGCCCCCGGGGGAAGCGGACCCACCACGGGGGAGACCCAGTACTTC	CASSAAPGGSGPTTGETQYF
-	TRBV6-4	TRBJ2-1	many	TGTGCCAGCAGTGACTGGGCCTCCGGTGGGGTTGAGCAGTTCTTC	CASSDWASGGVEQFF
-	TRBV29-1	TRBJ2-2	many	TGCAGCGTAGAGCCTACCGGCGACCTACACACCGGGGAGCTGTTTTTT	CSVEPTGDLHTGELFF
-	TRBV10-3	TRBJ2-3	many	TGTGCCATCAGTGGGGTCGAGTTACCGGGAGTTGGCTCAGATACGCAGTATTTT	CAISGVELPGVGSDTQYF
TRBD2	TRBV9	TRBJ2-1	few	TGTGCCAGCAGCGGCAAACTAGCGGGTAACAATGAGCAGTTCTTC	CASSGKLAGNNEQFF
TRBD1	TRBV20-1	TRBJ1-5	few	TGCAGTGCTAGAGGCCGGGACAGGTCAAATCAGCCCCAGCATTTT	CSARGRDRSNQPQHF
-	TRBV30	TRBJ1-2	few	TGTGCCTGGAGTGGCAGCCCCCAAGGGGCCTATGGCTACACCTTC	CAWSGSPQGAYGYTF
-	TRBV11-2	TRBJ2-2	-	TGTGCCAGCAGCCCAGGGGGGGTCTCTAGGACCGGGGAGCTGTTTTTT	CASSPGGVSRTGELFF
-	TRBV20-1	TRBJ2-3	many	TGCAGTGCTAGAGCCGCTAGCGAGGGCACAGATACGCAGTATTTT	CSARAASEGTDTQYF
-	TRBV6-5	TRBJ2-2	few	TGTGCCAGCAGTTACATAAAAGTGGACACCGGGGAGCTGTTTTTT	CASSYIKVDTGELFF
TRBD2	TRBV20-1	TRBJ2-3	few	TGCAGTGCTAGAACCGGACTAGCGTTATTGGAAGGGGATACGCAGTATTTT	CSARTGLALLEGDTQYF
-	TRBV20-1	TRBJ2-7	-	TGCAGTACCTCCTACGAGCAGTACTTC	CSTSYEQYF
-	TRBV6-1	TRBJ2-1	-	TGTGCCAGCAGAGGCCGCGGGCAGATGACCTTGAATGAGCAGTTCTTC	CASRGRGQMTLNEQFF
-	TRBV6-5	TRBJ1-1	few	TGTGCCAGCAGTTATCTCGGCGTTAGCACTGAAGCTTTCTTT	CASSYLGVSTEAFF
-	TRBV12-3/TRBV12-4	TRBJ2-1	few	TGTGCCAGCAGACTTGGTGAGCAGTTCTTC	CASRLGEQFF
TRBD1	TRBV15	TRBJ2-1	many	TGTGCCACCAGCAGAGACCCGGGACAGGGGCGGAATGAGCAGTTCTTC	CATSRDPGQGRNEQFF
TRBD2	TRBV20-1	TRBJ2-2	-	TGCAGTGCTAGAGAGGGAGGGGCCAGGAACACCGGGGAGCTGTTTTTT	CSAREGGARNTGELFF
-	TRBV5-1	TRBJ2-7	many	TGCGCCAGCAGTACACCCCGAACAGGGACTGACCACTCCTACGAGCAGTACTTC	CASSTPRTGTDHSYEQYF
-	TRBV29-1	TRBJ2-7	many	TGCAGCGTGAGGGTGAACGAGCAGTACTTC	CSVRVNEQYF
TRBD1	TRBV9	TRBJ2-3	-	TGTGCCAGCAGCGGCCGGGACAGGGTACAAGATACGCAGTATTTT	CASSGRDRVQDTQYF
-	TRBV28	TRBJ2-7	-	TGTGCCAGCGGGAGCGAAGGGGGAGCCTACGAGCAGTACTTC	CASGSEGGAYEQYF
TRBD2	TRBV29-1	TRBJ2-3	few	TGCAGCGTCGAGGGACTAGCGGGCCCAGATACGCAGTATTTT	CSVEGLAGPDTQYF
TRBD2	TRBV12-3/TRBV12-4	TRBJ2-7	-	TGTGCCAGCAGTCTACTAGCGACTAGCGGGAACTACGAGCAGTACTTC	CASSLLATSGNYEQYF
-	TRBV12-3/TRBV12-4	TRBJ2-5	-	TGTGCCAGCACTCCAACTGTAGCGAGCCAAGAGACCCAGTACTTC	CASTPTVASQETQYF
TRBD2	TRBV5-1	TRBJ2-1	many	TGCGCCAGCAGCTTCCGGACTAGCGGGAGCACCTCCTACAATGAGCAGTTCTTC	CASSFRTSGSTSYNEQFF